The rows below give T cell receptor beta chains drawn from one sample of a study of T cell responses to AZD1222 COVID-19 vaccine. Repertoires were generated with immunoSEQ multiplex PCR, while TCRdb's copy carries only in-frame clones and drops some. In the table there are roughly 160,000 clones, just over 90% of which are singletons. This material consisted of peripheral blood, taken on day 0 of MenACWY control vaccination. These TCRs come from an adult in good health. Each CDR3 is given with its conserved first and last residue. A D gene is named only where the DNA matches it firmly. Clone size appears in some rows only: once, few, many, or a class for an expanded clone.

TGTGCCTGGAGTTGGGGGCACGCGTTGAACACCGGGGAGCTGTTTTTT	CAWSWGHALNTGELFF	TRBV30	TRBJ2-2	.	.
TGTGCCAGCAGCCGTTTGCTTGGGGAGGGTGTCACCGGCTACACCTTC	CASSRLLGEGVTGYTF	TRBV5-6	TRBJ1-2	.	once
TGTGCCAGCAGAAGGGCAGGGTGGAGGGGTGGTACGCAGTATTTT	CASRRAGWRGGTQYF	TRBV21-1	TRBJ2-3	.	once
TGTGCCAGCAGCCAGGCGGGGACTCCGAACACAGATACGCAGTATTTT	CASSQAGTPNTDTQYF	TRBV3-1/TRBV3-2	TRBJ2-3	.	.
TGTGCCACCAGTGATTCTCAGGGCTACCCCGGGCCCCAGCATTTT	CATSDSQGYPGPQHF	TRBV24-1	TRBJ1-5	.	.
TGTGCCAGCAGCCAAGTTCGGGGACAGAACACTGAAGCTTTCTTT	CASSQVRGQNTEAFF	TRBV14	TRBJ1-1	.	.
TGTGCCAGTAGTACGACTAGCGGGAGGTCTACCGGGGAGCTGTTTTTT	CASSTTSGRSTGELFF	TRBV19	TRBJ2-2	TRBD2	.
TGTGCCAGCAGCTGGGGCCCAGGGATGGGTAATTCACCCCTCCACTTT	CASSWGPGMGNSPLHF	TRBV7-2	TRBJ1-6	.	.
TGTGCCAGCAGTCTGGACAGGGCCTACACCTACGAGCAGTACTTC	CASSLDRAYTYEQYF	TRBV11-3	TRBJ2-7	TRBD1	.
TGTGCCAGCAGCTCCCAAATCGGGCGAGAGGGGTATGGCTACACCTTC	CASSSQIGREGYGYTF	TRBV7-6	TRBJ1-2	.	once
TGTGCCAGCAGCTCGCTCGCGCGGACATTTATTCAGTACTTC	CASSSLARTFIQYF	TRBV7-9	TRBJ2-4	.	.
TGTGCCAGCAGCCTAGCGGGAGGCTACGAGCAGTACTTC	CASSLAGGYEQYF	TRBV12-3/TRBV12-4	TRBJ2-7	TRBD2	.
TGTGCCAGCAGCTTTACCATCTCTGGGGCCAACGTCCTGACTTTC	CASSFTISGANVLTF	TRBV7-9	TRBJ2-6	.	.
TGTGCCACCAGTGAGGCAGGGAGGGCTGCCGAACAGCCCCAGCATTTT	CATSEAGRAAEQPQHF	TRBV24-1	TRBJ1-5	.	.
TGTGCCAGCAGCTTTGGCCTACTAGCGTATGAGCAGTTCTTC	CASSFGLLAYEQFF	TRBV13	TRBJ2-1	TRBD2	.
TGTGCCAGCAGCCCAGGGATCTTTATGAACACTGAAGCTTTCTTT	CASSPGIFMNTEAFF	TRBV7-2	TRBJ1-1	.	.
TGTGCCAGCAGCTTAGATCTCGGGACAGGGGGCTTCTTTGGGGCCAACGTCCTGACTTTC	CASSLDLGTGGFFGANVLTF	TRBV11-2	TRBJ2-6	TRBD1	.
TGCGCCAGCAGCTTGGGGGGAGCAGGAACTGAAGCTTTCTTT	CASSLGGAGTEAFF	TRBV5-1	TRBJ1-1	.	.
TGTGCCAGCAGTCCCCGGGACAACCGAAGAAATGGCTACACCTTC	CASSPRDNRRNGYTF	TRBV28	TRBJ1-2	.	.
TGTGCCAGCAGCCAACCGGGACATATCTATGGCTACACCTTC	CASSQPGHIYGYTF	TRBV6-6	TRBJ1-2	.	.
TGTGCCAGCAGCTTACCAGGGGGCAATGAAAAACTGTTTTTT	CASSLPGGNEKLFF	TRBV7-9	TRBJ1-4	TRBD1	.
TGTGCCAGCAGCTTAAGGGGCCTTAGCACAGATACGCAGTATTTT	CASSLRGLSTDTQYF	TRBV5-4	TRBJ2-3	.	.
TGTGCCAGCGCCCTTCTGATGGGCAGGATCACAGATACGCAGTATTTT	CASALLMGRITDTQYF	TRBV28	TRBJ2-3	.	.